This is a list of T cell receptor beta chains from one sample in a study of shared clonotypes between healthy human individuals. Sequenced by immunoSEQ multiplex PCR; TCRdb stores in-frame clones only, minus some. The table lists roughly 650,000 clones, roughly 97% of them singletons, with 0.057% in the top ten. Sequences were obtained from naive CD4+ T cells sorted from blood. The receptors were sampled from a woman aged 25 to 39 in good health. Each CDR3 is given without its conserved first and last residue. Each record gives: CDR3 protein, V gene, D gene, clone size, J gene. A D gene is named only where the DNA matches it firmly. Not all rows give a size; the values are once, few, many and, for expanded clones, a class.

cdr3_aa: ASRGRLSGNEQF
v_call: TRBV11-1
d_call: .
clone_size: .
j_call: TRBJ2-1

cdr3_aa: SVGSSEGFNEQF
v_call: TRBV29-1
d_call: .
clone_size: once
j_call: TRBJ2-1

cdr3_aa: SVAKQGDGYT
v_call: TRBV29-1
d_call: .
clone_size: .
j_call: TRBJ1-2

cdr3_aa: ASSGTSGSTDTQY
v_call: TRBV18
d_call: TRBD2
clone_size: .
j_call: TRBJ2-3

cdr3_aa: ASSLWSLVQGDYEQY
v_call: TRBV5-1
d_call: TRBD1
clone_size: .
j_call: TRBJ2-7

cdr3_aa: ASSLLSGFGEQY
v_call: TRBV7-9
d_call: .
clone_size: .
j_call: TRBJ2-7

cdr3_aa: ASSLPTLRPYEQY
v_call: TRBV28
d_call: .
clone_size: .
j_call: .

cdr3_aa: ASSKVTGGVVGPQH
v_call: TRBV19
d_call: .
clone_size: .
j_call: TRBJ1-5

cdr3_aa: ASSLGVTEAF
v_call: TRBV28
d_call: .
clone_size: .
j_call: TRBJ1-1

cdr3_aa: ASSKGQGYTEAF
v_call: TRBV4-1
d_call: TRBD1
clone_size: .
j_call: TRBJ1-1

cdr3_aa: ASSSGHRIPLEQY
v_call: TRBV6-6
d_call: .
clone_size: .
j_call: TRBJ2-7

cdr3_aa: ASCGVPGEQY
v_call: TRBV10-3
d_call: .
clone_size: .
j_call: TRBJ2-7

cdr3_aa: ASSLGESYNEQF
v_call: TRBV5-1
d_call: .
clone_size: .
j_call: TRBJ2-1

cdr3_aa: AISEWPSPYNEQF
v_call: TRBV10-3
d_call: .
clone_size: .
j_call: TRBJ2-1

cdr3_aa: ASSFWYRRETQY
v_call: TRBV5-6
d_call: .
clone_size: .
j_call: TRBJ2-5

cdr3_aa: ASSLSFSETQY
v_call: TRBV6-5
d_call: .
clone_size: .
j_call: TRBJ2-5

cdr3_aa: ASSRVRDSNQPQH
v_call: TRBV21-1
d_call: .
clone_size: .
j_call: TRBJ1-5

cdr3_aa: ASSLEGQGTYEQY
v_call: TRBV5-6
d_call: TRBD1
clone_size: once
j_call: TRBJ2-7

cdr3_aa: ASSTGQAYGYT
v_call: TRBV19
d_call: TRBD1
clone_size: .
j_call: TRBJ1-2

cdr3_aa: ASSLAGLAVDTQY
v_call: TRBV7-2
d_call: TRBD2
clone_size: .
j_call: TRBJ2-3

cdr3_aa: ASSQGTGGPNTQY
v_call: TRBV14
d_call: TRBD1
clone_size: once
j_call: TRBJ2-3